This TCR beta chain was captured by sequencing in a study of blood T cells in healthy people across ages. The second PCR ran 7 to 11 cycles with a sample-barcoded 5' primer and J-beta primers. MiXCR was run by TCRdb on the 5' RACE reads, yielding one entry per CDR3 protein. The profile shows about 1.5 million distinct CDR3 sequences, approximately 43% of them singletons. This CDR3 has 10 residues. In germline, CDR1 is DFQATT, CDR2 SNEGSKA (reference sequence). The ends were cut back, 4 bases at V and 10 bases at J, with 8 bases in the middle. The receptor was isolated from a woman between 18 and 29 years old in good health. Sequenced input: blood. The chain uses TRBV20-1 and TRBJ2-1; D gene ambiguous. As DNA, the CDR3 is TGCAGTGCTATCATTGGGGAGCAGTTCTTC. It codes for CSAIIGEQFF.